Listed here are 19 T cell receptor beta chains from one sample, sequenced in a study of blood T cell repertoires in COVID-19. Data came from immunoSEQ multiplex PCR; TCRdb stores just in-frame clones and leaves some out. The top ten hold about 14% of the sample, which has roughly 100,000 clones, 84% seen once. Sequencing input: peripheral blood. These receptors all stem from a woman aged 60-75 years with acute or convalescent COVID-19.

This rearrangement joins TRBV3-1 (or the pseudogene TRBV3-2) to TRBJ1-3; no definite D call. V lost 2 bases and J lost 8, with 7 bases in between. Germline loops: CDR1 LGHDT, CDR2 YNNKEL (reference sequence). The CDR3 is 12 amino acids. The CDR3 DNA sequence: TGTGCCAGCAGCCAACTACTAGACACCATATATTTT. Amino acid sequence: CASSQLLDTIYF.

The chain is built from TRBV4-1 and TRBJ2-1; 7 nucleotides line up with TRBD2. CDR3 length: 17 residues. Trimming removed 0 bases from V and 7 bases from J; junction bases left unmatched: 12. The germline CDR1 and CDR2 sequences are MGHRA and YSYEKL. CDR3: CASSQEPGRGRGNEQFF. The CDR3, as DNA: TGCGCCAGCAGCCAAGAACCGGGGAGGGGTCGGGGTAATGAGCAGTTCTTC.

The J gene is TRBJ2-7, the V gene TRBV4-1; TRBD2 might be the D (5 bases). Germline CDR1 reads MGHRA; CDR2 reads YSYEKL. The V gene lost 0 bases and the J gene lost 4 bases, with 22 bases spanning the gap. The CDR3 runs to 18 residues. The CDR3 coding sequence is TGCGCCAGCAGCCAAGAGATCAGGAGCGGTCCTTCTCCGTACGAGCAGTACTTC. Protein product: CASSQEIRSGPSPYEQYF.

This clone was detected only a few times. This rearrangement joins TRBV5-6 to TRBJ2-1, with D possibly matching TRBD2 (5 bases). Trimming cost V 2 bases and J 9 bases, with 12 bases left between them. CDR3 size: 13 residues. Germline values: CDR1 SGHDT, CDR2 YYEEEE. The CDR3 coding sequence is TGTGCCAGCAGCTTATGGGGAGCCCTTGAGCAGTTCTTC. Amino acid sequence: CASSLWGALEQFF.

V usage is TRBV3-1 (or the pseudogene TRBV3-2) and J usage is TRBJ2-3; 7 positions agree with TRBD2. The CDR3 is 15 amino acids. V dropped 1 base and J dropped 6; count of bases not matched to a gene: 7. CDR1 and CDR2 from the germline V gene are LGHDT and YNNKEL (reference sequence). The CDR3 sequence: CASSQVVGSGDTQYF. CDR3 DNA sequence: TGTGCCAGCAGCCAAGTCGTCGGTAGCGGGGATACGCAGTATTTT.

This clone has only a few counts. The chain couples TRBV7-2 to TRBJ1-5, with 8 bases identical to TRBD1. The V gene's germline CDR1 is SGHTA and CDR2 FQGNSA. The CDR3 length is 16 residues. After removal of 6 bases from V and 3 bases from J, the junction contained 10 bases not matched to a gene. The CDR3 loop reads CASSRGGQGINQPQHF. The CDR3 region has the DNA TGTGCCAGCAGTCGCGGCGGACAGGGTATCAATCAGCCCCAGCATTTT.

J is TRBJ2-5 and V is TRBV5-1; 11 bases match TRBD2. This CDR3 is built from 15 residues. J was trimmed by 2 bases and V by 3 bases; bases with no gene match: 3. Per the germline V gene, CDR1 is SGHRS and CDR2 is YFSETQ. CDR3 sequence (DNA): TGCGCCAGCAGCTCGACTAGCGGGGAACAAGAGACCCAGTACTTC. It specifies CASSSTSGEQETQYF.

This CDR3 is CASSPTGAEGYTF. The DNA for the CDR3 is TGCGCCAGCAGCCCGACAGGGGCCGAAGGCTACACCTTC. This chain links TRBV5-1 with TRBJ1-2; 8 bases are shared with TRBD1. V shed 4 bases and J 8 bases; nucleotides not matched to a gene: 7. From germline, CDR1 is SGHRS and CDR2 YFSETQ. The CDR3 is 13 amino acids. Looking up the rest from reference TRBV5-1 and TRBJ1-2 gives the full variable domain: KAGVTQTPRYLIKTRGQQVTLSCSPISGHRSVSWYQQTPGQGLQFLFEYFSETQRNKGNFPGRFSGRQFSNSRSEMNVSTLELGDSALYLCASSPTGAEGYTFGSGTRLTVV.

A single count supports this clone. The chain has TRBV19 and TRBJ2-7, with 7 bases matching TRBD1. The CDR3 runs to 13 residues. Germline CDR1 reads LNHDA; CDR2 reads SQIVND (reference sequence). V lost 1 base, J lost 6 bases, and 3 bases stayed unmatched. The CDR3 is CASSIGPGGEQYF. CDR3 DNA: TGTGCCAGTAGTATAGGGCCAGGGGGCGAGCAGTACTTC.

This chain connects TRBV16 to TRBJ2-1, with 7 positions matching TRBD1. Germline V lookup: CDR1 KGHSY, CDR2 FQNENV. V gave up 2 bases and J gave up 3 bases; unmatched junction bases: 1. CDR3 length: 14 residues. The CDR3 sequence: CASSQGTVYNEQFF. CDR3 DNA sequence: TGTGCCAGCAGCCAAGGGACAGTCTACAATGAGCAGTTCTTC.

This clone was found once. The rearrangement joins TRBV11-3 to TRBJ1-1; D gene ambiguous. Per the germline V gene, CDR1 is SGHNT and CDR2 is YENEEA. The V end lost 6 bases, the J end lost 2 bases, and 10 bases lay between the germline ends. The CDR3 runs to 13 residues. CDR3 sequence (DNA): TGTGCCAGCAGTAACTCAATTAACACTGAAGCTTTCTTT. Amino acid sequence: CASSNSINTEAFF.

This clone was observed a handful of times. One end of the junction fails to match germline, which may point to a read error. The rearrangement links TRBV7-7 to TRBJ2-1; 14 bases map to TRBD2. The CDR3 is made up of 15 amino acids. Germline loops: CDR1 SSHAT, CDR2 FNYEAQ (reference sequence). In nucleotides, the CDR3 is TGTGCTAGCAGCGCGGGACTAGCGGGAGACGATGAGCAGTTCTTC. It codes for CASSAGLAGDDEQFF. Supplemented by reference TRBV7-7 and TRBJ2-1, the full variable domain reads GAGVSQSPRYKVTKRGQDVTLRCDPISSHATLYWYQQALGQGPEFLTYFNYEAQPDKSGLPSDRFSAERPEGSISTLTIQRTEQRDSAMYRCASSAGLAGDDEQFFGPGTRLTVL.

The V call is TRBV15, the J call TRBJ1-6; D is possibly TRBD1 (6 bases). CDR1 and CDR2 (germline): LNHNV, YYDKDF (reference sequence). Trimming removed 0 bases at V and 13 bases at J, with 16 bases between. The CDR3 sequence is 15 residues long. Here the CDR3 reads CATSRDTGTGPPLHF. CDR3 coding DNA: TGTGCCACCAGCAGAGATACCGGAACAGGGCCCCCCCTCCACTTT.

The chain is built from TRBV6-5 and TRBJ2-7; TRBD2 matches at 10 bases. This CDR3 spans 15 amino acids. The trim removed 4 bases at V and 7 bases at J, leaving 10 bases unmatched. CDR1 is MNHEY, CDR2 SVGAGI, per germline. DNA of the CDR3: TGTGCCAGCAGTTTCCTATCTAGCGGGAGTCTTGAGCAGTACTTC. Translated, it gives CASSFLSSGSLEQYF.

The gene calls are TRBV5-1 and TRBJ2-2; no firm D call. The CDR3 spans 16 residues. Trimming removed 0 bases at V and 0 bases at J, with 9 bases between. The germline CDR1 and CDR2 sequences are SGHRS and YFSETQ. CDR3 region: CASSLEPGTNTGELFF. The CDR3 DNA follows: TGCGCCAGCAGCTTGGAGCCAGGAACGAACACCGGGGAGCTGTTTTTT. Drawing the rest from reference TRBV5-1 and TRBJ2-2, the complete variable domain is KAGVTQTPRYLIKTRGQQVTLSCSPISGHRSVSWYQQTPGQGLQFLFEYFSETQRNKGNFPGRFSGRQFSNSRSEMNVSTLELGDSALYLCASSLEPGTNTGELFFGEGSRLTVL.

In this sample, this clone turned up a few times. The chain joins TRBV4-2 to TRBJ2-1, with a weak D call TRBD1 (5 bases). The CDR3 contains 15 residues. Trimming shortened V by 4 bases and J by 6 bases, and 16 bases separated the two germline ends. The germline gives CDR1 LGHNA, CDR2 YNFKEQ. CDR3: CASSPGPDPGNEQFF. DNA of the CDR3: TGTGCCAGCAGCCCAGGGCCGGACCCAGGCAATGAGCAGTTCTTC.

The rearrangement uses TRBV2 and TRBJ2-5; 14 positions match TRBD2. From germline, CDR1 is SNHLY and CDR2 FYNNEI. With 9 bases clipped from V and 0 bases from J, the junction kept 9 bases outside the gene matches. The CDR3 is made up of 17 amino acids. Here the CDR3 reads CASIYRTSGRHQETQYF. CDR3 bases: TGTGCCAGTATCTACCGGACTAGCGGGAGGCACCAAGAGACCCAGTACTTC.

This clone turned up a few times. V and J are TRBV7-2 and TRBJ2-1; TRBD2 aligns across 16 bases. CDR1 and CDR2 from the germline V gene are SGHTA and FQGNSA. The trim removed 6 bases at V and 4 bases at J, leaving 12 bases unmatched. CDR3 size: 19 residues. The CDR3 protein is CASSKPGLAGGPSYNEQFF. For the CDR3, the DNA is TGTGCCAGCAGTAAACCGGGACTAGCGGGAGGGCCTTCGTACAATGAGCAGTTCTTC.

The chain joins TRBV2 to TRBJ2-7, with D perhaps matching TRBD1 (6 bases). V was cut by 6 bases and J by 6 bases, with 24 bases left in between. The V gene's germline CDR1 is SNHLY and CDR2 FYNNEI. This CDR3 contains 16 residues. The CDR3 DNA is TGTGCCAGCAGACTGGGGGCAGGGTCGTCCCCTCGCGAGCAGTACTTC. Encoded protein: CASRLGAGSSPREQYF.